This T cell receptor (beta chain) emerged from a study of regulatory T cells in long-lasting Graves disease (dated by TCRdb to about 2021). Background for the entire study: Newly diagnosed Graves' disease patients had taken antithyroid drugs for less than 3 months. Peripheral blood TCR sequencing and RNA sequencing compared persistent Graves' disease patients with newly diagnosed Graves' disease patients. A total of 33 samples were covered by TCR sequencing, comprising approximately 13 persistent and 20 newly diagnosed Graves' disease patients. The study was registered as a clinical trial and conducted in China. Here is what the overall study found, with its caveats: Sequencing and analysis were restricted to the TCR beta chain. More public clonotypes were shared among persistent patients (more than 2,500) than among newly diagnosed patients (more than 950). Peripheral blood alone was examined, since thyroid tissue, which constituted the primary lesion, could not be accessed. As a limitation, the authors acknowledged that the small sample size may reduce accuracy. Compared with newly diagnosed patients, patients with persistent Graves' disease had lower TCR Shannon entropy and fewer highly expanded clones, which suggests clonal expansion. Preferential use of TRBV28, TRBJ1-2 and TRBJ2-5 was observed in persistent disease, whereas TRBV20-1 and TRBJ2-1 were favored in newly diagnosed disease.

This clonotype has a count of ten or more. Its specific antigen is unknown. Qualities for individual bases were not recorded, and no much larger clone is one base off. The junction carries 9 bases between V and J, which are trimmed by 6 bases and 6 bases respectively. The CDR3 spans 11 residues, from the cysteine through the phenylalanine. The CDR3 DNA has 33 bases and is translated from base 1. CDR1 and CDR2 are drawn from the germline V gene: SNHLY, FYNNEI. Per the publication, the time point label means: newly diagnosed GD, antithyroid drugs for less than 3 months. For both TCR sequencing and RNA sequencing, RNA was extracted from PBMCs in TRIzol. The diagnosis of Graves' disease followed American Thyroid Association guidelines. Patients were recruited from an endocrinology department in Xi'an, China. Each patient gave 7 to 9.5 milliliters of peripheral blood, collected in an EDTA anticoagulant tube. Ficoll Paque Plus density gradient separation was used to isolate PBMCs, and no further T cell sorting was done. An Agilent 2100 Bioanalyzer and agarose gel were used to assess RNA quality, and a NanoDrop 2000 was used to measure RNA concentration.

The library came from multiplex PCR. Data came from an Illumina HiSeq 4000. To build TCR beta libraries, CDR3 regions were amplified by Arm-PCR using iRepertoire HTBI primers. Gel purification was performed on PCR products prior to sequencing. Per the original workflow: Across samples, some 62 TRBV and 13 to 15 TRBJ segments were identified and used for gene usage analysis of CDR3 amino acid clonotypes. COPE and FqMerger were used to merge filtered high-quality paired reads into contigs. BLAST was used to align contigs to IMGT TRBV, TRBD and TRBJ reference genes, with CDR3 defined following IMGT. Clonotypes above 0.1% frequency were classified as highly expanded clones. Shannon entropy was used to measure repertoire diversity, and the Gini coefficient was used to measure V-J evenness. A clonotype found in more than one individual was treated as public. The public sequencing data were trimmed at Q25 with fastp and processed into clonotypes with MiXCR by TCRdb, which kept only in-frame beta chains. Rows are combined by CDR3 protein, so each entry shows the most common genes and DNA. The V and J calls were determined by TCRdb, not by the authors. This sample is represented by roughly 530,000 distinct CDR3 sequences; 15% to 20% of them were singletons. Of the sample, around 25% is held by the ten largest clones.

These data also formed part of another study, on T cells in Graves' hyperthyroidism and ophthalmopathy. The second study also describes: Stable Graves' hyperthyroidism was defined as the absence of progression to ophthalmopathy over 18 months of follow-up. Hyperthyroidism patients were newly diagnosed, with disease duration under 2 months, and aged 18 to 65 years. Patients with uncontrolled infections, other autoimmune diseases, pregnancy or lactation were excluded. Diagnoses were based on clinical symptoms, serum thyroxine and TRAb, thyroid ultrasound and orbital computed tomography. The first round of RT-PCR for the TCR CDR3 was performed with the HTBI primer set and the Qiagen OneStep RT-PCR kit. Blood samples also contained most of the expanded thyroid clonotypes (frequency above 0.001), which suggests that blood repertoires may reflect thyroid immune responses. In cross-validation, a model built on a 13 V-J signature told ophthalmopathy apart from stable hyperthyroidism with 85% to 90% sensitivity and approximately 84% specificity, and in testing the same model reached 80%/75%. In validation, progression to ophthalmopathy was predicted by the model with 65% to 71% sensitivity and nearly 75% specificity, a median of roughly 6 months before onset. To identify distinguishing TCR V-J signatures, a discovery cohort of around 100 patients was used, comprising some 43 with Graves' ophthalmopathy and some 57 with stable Graves' hyperthyroidism. Prospective prediction of ophthalmopathy was tested in an independent validation cohort consisting of under 20 hyperthyroidism patients and 17 patients who later progressed to ophthalmopathy. The 100 or so discovery patients were randomly divided into training and test sets at a 7:3 ratio. In addition, the study compared T-cell repertoires in thyroid tissue and in blood from roughly six Graves' hyperthyroidism patients. After blood sampling, hyperthyroidism patients were treated with methimazole at a starting dose of 30 mg daily, and ophthalmopathy patients were treated with high-dose intravenous methylprednisolone. The libraries were constructed in a second round of multiplex PCR and then size-selected and purified. The libraries were sequenced on an Illumina HiSeq2000 using paired-end 100 bp reads. SOAPnuke was used to process the raw data, throwing out any read that contained adapters or uncalled bases, had a mean Phred below 15, or lacked an exact constant-primer or identifier match. COPE v1.2.5 was used to merge the high-quality paired reads, and each unique nucleotide sequence was defined as a clonotype. MiTCR v1.1 was used to align the clonotypes against IMGT TRBV, TRBD and TRBJ reference segments. The analysis included only V-J combinations with a frequency above 0.0001, which together covered approximately 99% of the repertoires. A TCS score was defined as the ratio of F50 (clonal expansion) to E x V (chaos), with BLOSUM62-based TCRdist applied between CDR3 peptides within each V-J. Welch's t-statistics and random forest reduced fewer than 550 V-J features to about 12, which were used in a naive Bayes classifier (R e1071). Sample size was not statistically predetermined, and blinding of investigators to group allocation was not performed. TCR Vbeta CDR3 sequencing of 120 to 150 peripheral blood samples (43 ophthalmopathy, around 80 hyperthyroidism and some 17 progressor patients) is reported in the paper.

The rearranged chain carries TRBV2 and TRBJ2-7; a weak D assignment points to TRBD1 (6 bases agree). The TCR was taken from a woman aged 35-65 years with Graves disease. Donor details come from another sample of the same person, matched by shared clones. Sample: peripheral blood mononuclear cells (PBMCs), taken at new diagnosis, from a patient treated with antithyroid drugs. Here is the DNA: TGTGCCAGCAGCACAGGGACCGAGCAGTACTTC. Protein translation: CASSTGTEQYF.